The 22 T cell receptor beta chains listed next were all sequenced from one sample in a study of blood T cell repertoires in COVID-19. Method: immunoSEQ multiplex PCR; TCRdb's copy keeps in-frame clones and lacks some. The sample consists of 380,000 or so clones, 70% to 90% of them appearing once. The material sequenced was peripheral blood. The source is a man aged 40-50 years with acute or convalescent COVID-19.

The chain is built from TRBV5-1 and TRBJ2-5, with D possibly TRBD1 on 6 matching bases. The CDR3 length is 15 residues. V lost 3 bases, J lost 1 base, and 13 bases lay in between. The germline V gene encodes CDR1 SGHRS and CDR2 YFSETQ. This CDR3 reads CASSSHGQTQETQYF. The DNA of the CDR3 is TGCGCCAGCAGCTCCCACGGACAGACCCAAGAGACCCAGTACTTC.

V is TRBV10-3 and J is TRBJ2-7, with TRBD2 matching over 7 bases. This CDR3 spans 16 amino acids. Germline trimming cut 3 bases from V and 0 bases from J; bases unmatched to any gene: 8. Germline V gene lookup returns CDR1 ENHRY and CDR2 SYGVKD. CDR3 in DNA: TGTGCCATCAGTGAATCAAACGGGAGGACCTCCTACGAGCAGTACTTC. It encodes CAISESNGRTSYEQYF.

The chain employs TRBV9 and TRBJ1-1, with D tentatively TRBD1 (5 bases). This CDR3 spans 15 amino acids. V lost 4 bases and J lost 6, with 19 bases in between. CDR1 and CDR2 (germline): SGDLS, YYNGEE. For the CDR3, the DNA is TGTGCCAGCAGCTCAGGACAAAACCACCATCCTGAAGCTTTCTTT. This sequence encodes CASSSGQNHHPEAFF.

This clone came up once. This sequence joins TRBV5-1 and TRBJ2-7; D is uncertain. Germline CDR1 and CDR2: SGHRS and YFSETQ. The CDR3 covers 12 residues. V was pared by 1 base and J by 4 bases, with 6 bases between. DNA of the CDR3: TGCGCCAGCAGCTTGTCCGGGTACGAGCAGTACTTC. This codes for CASSLSGYEQYF.

V gene TRBV21-1 combines with J gene TRBJ2-7; the D call TRBD1 from the table was never checked on the DNA. TRBV21-1 is a documented pseudogene. The CDR3 covers 14 residues. CDR3 in amino acids: CASRTKGQGYEQYF. The CDR3 DNA is TGTGCCAGCAGAACCAAGGGACAGGGCTACGAGCAGTACTTC.

V usage is TRBV2 and J usage is TRBJ1-4; D is uncertain. The V end was cut by 8 bases, the J end by 3 bases, with 13 bases between. Germline assignment: CDR1 SNHLY and CDR2 FYNNEI. The CDR3 length is 14 residues. The DNA of the CDR3 is TGTGCCAGCCGCCTTGGGAGGGCTAATGAAAAACTGTTTTTT. Translation: CASRLGRANEKLFF.

The chain combines TRBV4-1 with TRBJ1-3; a weak D match, TRBD1 (6 bases). The ends were cut back, 4 bases at V and 1 base at J, with 17 bases in the middle. This CDR3 spans 17 amino acids. CDR1 is MGHRA, CDR2 YSYEKL, per germline. The CDR3 DNA follows: TGCGCCAGCAGCCGCGAACGGGACACAGGGTCTGGAAACACCATATATTTT. It is translated as CASSRERDTGSGNTIYF.

The chain couples TRBV5-8 to TRBJ2-2; 8 nucleotides match TRBD1. The CDR3 extends over 17 amino acids. Germline-derived CDR1 and CDR2 are SGHTS and YDEGEE. Germline trimming cut 5 bases from V and 7 bases from J; bases unmatched to any gene: 16. Here the CDR3 DNA reads TGTGCCAGCAGATTAAGGTGGCAGGGGGCAGTCGGCGGGGAGCTGTTTTTT. This sequence encodes CASRLRWQGAVGGELFF.

The chain is built from TRBV27 and TRBJ2-7, with 8 positions matching TRBD2. Trimming removed 2 bases from V and 3 bases from J; junction bases left unmatched: 21. This CDR3 has 20 residues. The germline gives CDR1 MNHEY, CDR2 SMNVEV (reference sequence). The CDR3 DNA reads TGTGCCAGCAGTTTAGGGTCAGTCCCAACCGGGACTAGGCTTGACTACGAGCAGTACTTC. It yields the protein CASSLGSVPTGTRLDYEQYF.

The CDR3 spells CASSQEAEFYNEQFF. CDR3 nucleotides: TGTGCCAGCAGCCAAGAGGCGGAATTCTACAATGAGCAGTTCTTC. The chain is built from TRBV3-1 (or the pseudogene TRBV3-2) and TRBJ2-1; D unclear. The CDR3 runs to 15 residues. Germline V gene lookup returns CDR1 LGHDT and CDR2 YNNKEL (reference sequence). The V gene lost 0 bases and the J gene lost 3 bases, with 9 bases spanning the gap.

This chain joins TRBV4-1 and TRBJ2-5; weak D call: TRBD1 (6 bases). The ends were cut back, 0 bases at V and 5 bases at J, with 13 bases in the middle. The CDR3 is made up of 15 amino acids. Germline lookup yields CDR1 MGHRA and CDR2 YSYEKL. CDR3 nucleotide sequence: TGCGCCAGCAGCCAAGAACAGGGTATAAGGGAGACCCAGTACTTC. Protein product: CASSQEQGIRETQYF.

V and J are TRBV23-1 and TRBJ2-2; D may be TRBD2 (5 bases). TRBV23-1 qualifies as an ORF whose function is uncertain. The length of the CDR3 is 16 residues. V was clipped by 1 base and J by 4 bases, with 13 bases between them. The CDR3 bases are TGCGCCAGCAGTCAATTAATAGCGCGCGGCACCGGGGAGCTGTTTTTT. This translates into CASSQLIARGTGELFF.

This rearrangement joins TRBV6-5 to TRBJ1-1; 7 bases line up with TRBD1. The trim removed 7 bases at V and 5 bases at J, leaving 7 bases unmatched. Looked up from germline, CDR1 is MNHEY and CDR2 is SVGAGI. CDR3 length: 13 amino acids. This CDR3 is CASTRTGTTEAFF. The DNA for the CDR3 is TGTGCCAGCACCAGGACAGGAACAACTGAAGCTTTCTTT.

The genes are TRBV6-8 and TRBJ1-4; D gene uncertain. Germline CDR1 reads MNHGY; CDR2 reads SAAAGT. The CDR3 spans 16 residues. V lost 6 bases to trimming and J lost 4 bases, with 18 bases between them. CDR3: CASSYDGWYVNEKLFF. In DNA, the CDR3 is TGTGCCAGCAGCTACGACGGGTGGTATGTTAATGAAAAACTGTTTTTT.

The chain is built from TRBV2 and TRBJ2-1; TRBD2 matches 9 bases. The germline V gene has CDR1 SNHLY and CDR2 FYNNEI. The length of the CDR3 is 15 residues. The V gene end was trimmed by 6 bases and the J gene end by 9 bases; junction bases not matched to a gene: 12. The CDR3 reads CASRLSGGPSGEQFF. CDR3 bases: TGTGCCAGCAGATTGAGCGGGGGGCCCTCCGGTGAGCAGTTCTTC.

The CDR3 coding sequence is TGTGCCAGCCGGGACAGGGAGAAGCCCCAGCATTTT. Translated: CASRDREKPQHF. V usage is TRBV19 and J usage is TRBJ1-5, with 9 bases fitting TRBD1. CDR1 and CDR2 from the germline V gene are LNHDA and SQIVND (reference sequence). The CDR3 consists of 12 residues. V lost 9 bases and J lost 8; bases outside the gene matches: 5.

The V gene is TRBV19, the J gene TRBJ1-1, with a tentative D call TRBD1 (5 bases). CDR1 is LNHDA, CDR2 SQIVND, per germline (reference sequence). The ends were cut back, 7 bases at V and 3 bases at J, with 6 bases in the middle. The CDR3 is 11 amino acids. CDR3 protein: CASKTDTEAFF. CDR3 nucleotides: TGTGCCAGTAAGACAGACACTGAAGCTTTCTTT.

The chain uses TRBV27 and TRBJ1-5; D perhaps matches TRBD1 (6 bases). Germline CDR1 and CDR2: MNHEY and SMNVEV (reference sequence). V dropped 7 bases and J dropped 2 bases, with 15 bases sitting between them. The CDR3 contains 15 residues. CDR3 region: CASTPTGLGNQPQHF. CDR3 sequence (DNA): TGTGCCAGCACCCCGACAGGTTTGGGCAATCAGCCCCAGCATTTT.

The V gene is TRBV3-1 (or the pseudogene TRBV3-2), the J gene TRBJ2-2; D not certain. V was clipped by 3 bases and J by 2 bases, with 7 bases between them. The germline CDR1 and CDR2 sequences are LGHDT and YNNKEL (reference sequence). The CDR3 has 14 residues. The CDR3 DNA follows: TGTGCCAGCAGCCAGTTAGTAAACACCGGGGAGCTGTTTTTT. Translation gives CASSQLVNTGELFF.

The gene calls are TRBV5-6 and TRBJ2-1, with a possible D match to TRBD2 (6 bases). CDR1 and CDR2 from the germline V gene are SGHDT and YYEEEE. The CDR3 consists of 15 residues. V was shortened by 4 bases and J by 3 bases, with 14 bases between the two germline ends. The CDR3 nucleotides read TGTGCCAGCAGCACCCCTTGGGGACTCTACAATGAGCAGTTCTTC. Its translation: CASSTPWGLYNEQFF. The variable domain in full, completed from reference TRBV5-6 and TRBJ2-1, reads DAGVTQSPTHLIKTRGQQVTLRCSPKSGHDTVSWYQQALGQGPQFIFQYYEEEERQRGNFPDRFSGHQFPNYSSELNVNALLLGDSALYLCASSTPWGLYNEQFFGPGTRLTVL.

The rearrangement links TRBV6-2 or TRBV6-3 to TRBJ1-2, with 10 bases identical to TRBD1. The V and J ends lost 6 bases and 4 bases, in that order; junction bases with no gene match: 8. Germline assignment: CDR1 MNHEY and CDR2 SVGEGT. The CDR3 covers 15 residues. The CDR3 nucleotides are TGTGCCAGCAGCCAACCGGGACAGGGGCTCTATGGCTACACCTTC. Its translation is CASSQPGQGLYGYTF.

The chain joins TRBV7-9 to TRBJ2-1; possibly TRBD1 for D (5 bases). CDR1 and CDR2 from the germline V gene are SEHNR and FQNEAQ (reference sequence). V lost 3 bases and J 9 bases, leaving 6 bases between the germline ends. The length of the CDR3 is 11 residues. The chain's CDR3 is CASSFDSEQFF. The CDR3 nucleotides read TGTGCCAGCAGCTTCGACAGTGAGCAGTTCTTC. Looking up the rest from reference TRBV7-9 and TRBJ2-1 gives the full variable domain: DTGVSQNPRHKITKRGQNVTFRCDPISEHNRLYWYRQTLGQGPEFLTYFQNEAQLEKSRLLSDRFSAERPKGSFSTLEIQRTEQGDSAMYLCASSFDSEQFFGPGTRLTVL.